This record covers a single TCR beta chain. The data were obtained in a study of blood T cell repertoires in COVID-19. Study-level background: Collection of acute and convalescent COVID-19 samples took place in the United States, Italy and Spain. T cells, B-cell-depleted T cells, or PBMCs supplied cDNA or gDNA.

Germline assignment: CDR1 MGHRA and CDR2 YSYEKL. CDR3 length: 15 amino acids. After removal of 7 bases from V and 6 bases from J, the junction contained 9 bases not matched to a gene. In the original processing: Nucleated cell number was recorded as an estimate derived from reference gene primer amplification. The repertoire was sequenced with immunoSEQ multiplex PCR; TCRdb's copy has only in-frame clones and lacks some. V and J calls and clone size are those listed in that table; D and trimming were worked out from the DNA. Among some 160,000 clones listed, 85% to 90% were seen once. The sample taken for sequencing was peripheral blood. The sequence was collected from a woman aged 55-69 years with active COVID-19. The gene calls are TRBV4-1 and TRBJ1-5, with 10 nucleotides matching TRBD1. CDR3: CASMDRDRGIQPQHF. In DNA form, the CDR3 reads TGCGCCAGCATGGACCGGGACAGGGGTATTCAGCCCCAGCATTTT.